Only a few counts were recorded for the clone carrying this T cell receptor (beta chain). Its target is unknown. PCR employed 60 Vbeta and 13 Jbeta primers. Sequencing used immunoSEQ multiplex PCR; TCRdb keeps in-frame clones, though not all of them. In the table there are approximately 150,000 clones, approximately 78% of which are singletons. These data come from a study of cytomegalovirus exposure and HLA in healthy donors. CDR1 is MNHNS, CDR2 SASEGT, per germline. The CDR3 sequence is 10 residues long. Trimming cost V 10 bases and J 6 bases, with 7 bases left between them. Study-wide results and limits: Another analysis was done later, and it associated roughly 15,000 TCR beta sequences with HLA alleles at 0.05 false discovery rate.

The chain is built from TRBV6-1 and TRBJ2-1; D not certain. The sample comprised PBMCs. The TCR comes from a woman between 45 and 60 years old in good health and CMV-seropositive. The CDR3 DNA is TGTGCCACCCCTATCAATGAGCAGTTCTTC. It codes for CATPINEQFF.